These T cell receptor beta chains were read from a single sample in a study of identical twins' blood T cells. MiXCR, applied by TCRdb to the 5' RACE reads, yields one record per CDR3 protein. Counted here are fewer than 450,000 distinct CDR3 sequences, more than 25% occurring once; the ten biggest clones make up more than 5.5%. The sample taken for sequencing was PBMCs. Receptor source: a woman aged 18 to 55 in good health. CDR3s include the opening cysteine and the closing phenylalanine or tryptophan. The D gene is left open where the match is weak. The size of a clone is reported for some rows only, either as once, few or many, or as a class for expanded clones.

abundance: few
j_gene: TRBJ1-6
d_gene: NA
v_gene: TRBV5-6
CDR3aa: CASSSRDKDSPLHF
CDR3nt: TGTGCCAGCAGCTCCCGGGACAAAGATTCACCCCTCCACTTT

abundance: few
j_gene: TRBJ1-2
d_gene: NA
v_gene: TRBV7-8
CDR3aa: CASSLAAVGYGYTF
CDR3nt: TGTGCCAGCAGCTTAGCAGCAGTTGGCTATGGCTACACCTTC

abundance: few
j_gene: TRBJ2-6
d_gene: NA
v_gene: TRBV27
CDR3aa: CASRVNGWGANVLTF
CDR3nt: TGTGCCAGCAGGGTGAACGGGTGGGGGGCCAACGTCCTGACTTTC

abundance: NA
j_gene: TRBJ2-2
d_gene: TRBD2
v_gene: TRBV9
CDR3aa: CVSSVAASGGLTGELFF
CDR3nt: TGTGTCAGCAGCGTAGCGGCGAGCGGGGGCCTCACCGGGGAGCTGTTTTTT

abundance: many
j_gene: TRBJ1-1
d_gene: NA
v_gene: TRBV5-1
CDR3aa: CASSLVETGTEAFF
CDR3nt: TGCGCCAGCAGCTTGGTGGAGACGGGAACTGAAGCTTTCTTT

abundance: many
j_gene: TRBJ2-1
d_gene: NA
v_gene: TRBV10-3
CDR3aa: CAISESAFYEQFF
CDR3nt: TGTGCCATCAGTGAGTCAGCCTTCTATGAGCAGTTCTTC

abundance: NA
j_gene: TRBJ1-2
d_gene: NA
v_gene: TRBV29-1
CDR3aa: CSVRRLNYGYTF
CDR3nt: TGCAGCGTAAGGCGTCTTAACTATGGCTACACCTTC

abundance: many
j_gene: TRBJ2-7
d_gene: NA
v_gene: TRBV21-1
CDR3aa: CASSKDWGQTKEPSSYEQYF
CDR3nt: TGTGCCAGCAGCAAAGATTGGGGCCAAACCAAAGAACCCAGCTCCTACGAGCAGTACTTC

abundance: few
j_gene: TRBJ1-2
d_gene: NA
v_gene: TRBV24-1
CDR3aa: CATSGQGNAYGYTF
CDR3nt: TGTGCCACCAGTGGGCAGGGGAACGCCTATGGCTACACCTTC

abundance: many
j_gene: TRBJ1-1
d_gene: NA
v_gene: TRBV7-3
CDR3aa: CASSLSQGNTEAFF
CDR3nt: TGTGCCAGCAGCTTAAGTCAGGGGAACACTGAAGCTTTCTTT

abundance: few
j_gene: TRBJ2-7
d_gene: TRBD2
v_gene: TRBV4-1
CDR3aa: CASRRRLAGEHEQYF
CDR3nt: TGCGCCAGCCGTCGAAGACTAGCGGGAGAGCACGAGCAGTACTTC

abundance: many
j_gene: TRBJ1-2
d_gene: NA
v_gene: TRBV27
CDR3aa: CATRSTGRISYGYTF
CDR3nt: TGTGCCACCAGATCAACAGGGAGGATTTCCTATGGCTACACCTTC

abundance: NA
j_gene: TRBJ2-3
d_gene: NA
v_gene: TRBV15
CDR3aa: CATSRDFDTQYF
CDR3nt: TGTGCCACCAGCAGAGATTTTGATACGCAGTATTTT

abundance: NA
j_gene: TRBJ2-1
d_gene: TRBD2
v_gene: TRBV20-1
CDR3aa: CSATLAGNNEQFF
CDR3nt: TGCAGTGCTACACTAGCGGGAAACAATGAGCAGTTCTTC

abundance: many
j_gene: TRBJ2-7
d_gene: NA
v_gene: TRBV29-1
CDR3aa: CSVRTLSYEQYF
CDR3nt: TGCAGCGTTCGGACCCTCTCCTACGAGCAGTACTTC

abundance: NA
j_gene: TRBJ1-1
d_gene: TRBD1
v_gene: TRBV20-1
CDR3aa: CSAGRGKDTEAFF
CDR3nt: TGCAGTGCTGGCAGGGGGAAGGACACTGAAGCTTTCTTT

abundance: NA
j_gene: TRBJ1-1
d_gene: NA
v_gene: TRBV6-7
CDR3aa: CASSYSDYREDTEAFF
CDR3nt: TGTGCCAGCAGTTACTCGGATTATAGGGAGGACACTGAAGCTTTCTTT

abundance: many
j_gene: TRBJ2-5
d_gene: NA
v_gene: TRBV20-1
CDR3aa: CSARGTGQETQYF
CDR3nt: TGCAGTGCTAGAGGGACGGGACAAGAGACCCAGTACTTC

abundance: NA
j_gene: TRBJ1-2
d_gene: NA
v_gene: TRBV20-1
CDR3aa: CSARDLAPTSNYGYTF
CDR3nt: TGCAGTGCTAGAGATCTGGCACCAACTTCGAACTATGGCTACACCTTC

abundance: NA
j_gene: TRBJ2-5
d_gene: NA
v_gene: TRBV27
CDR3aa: CASSPIRGFETQYF
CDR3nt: TGTGCCAGCAGTCCCATCAGGGGTTTTGAGACCCAGTACTTC

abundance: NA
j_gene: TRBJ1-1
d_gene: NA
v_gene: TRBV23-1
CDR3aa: CASSQGDAGGNTEAFF
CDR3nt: TGCGCCAGCAGTCAAGGGGACGCGGGGGGGAACACTGAAGCTTTCTTT

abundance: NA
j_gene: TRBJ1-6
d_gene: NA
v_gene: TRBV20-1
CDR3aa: CSASALSRSYNSPLHF
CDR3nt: TGCAGTGCTAGCGCCCTCTCCAGGAGCTATAATTCACCCCTCCACTTT

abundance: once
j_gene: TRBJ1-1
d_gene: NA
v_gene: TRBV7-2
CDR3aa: CASSFPGHANTEAFF
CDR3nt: TGTGCCAGCAGCTTTCCGGGACACGCGAACACTGAAGCTTTCTTT

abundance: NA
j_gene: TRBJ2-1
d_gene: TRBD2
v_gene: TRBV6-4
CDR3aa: CASSPGLAYYNEQFF
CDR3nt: TGTGCCAGCTCCCCGGGACTAGCGTACTACAATGAGCAGTTCTTC

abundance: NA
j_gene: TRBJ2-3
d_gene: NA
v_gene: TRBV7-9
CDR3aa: CASSQLQGYTQYF
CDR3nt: TGTGCCAGCAGCCAGTTGCAAGGATATACGCAGTATTTT

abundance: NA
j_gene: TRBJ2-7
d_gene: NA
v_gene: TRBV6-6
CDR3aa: CASTQTTGRTHEQYF
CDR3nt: TGTGCCAGCACCCAAACGACAGGGAGGACCCACGAGCAGTACTTC

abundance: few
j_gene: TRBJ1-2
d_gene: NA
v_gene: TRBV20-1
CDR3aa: CSAKRQSLYGYTF
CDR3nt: TGCAGTGCAAAAAGACAGAGCTTATATGGCTACACCTTC

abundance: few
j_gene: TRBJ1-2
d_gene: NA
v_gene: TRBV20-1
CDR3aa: CSARDPLVGYTF
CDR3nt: TGCAGTGCTAGAGATCCCCTAGTTGGCTACACCTTC

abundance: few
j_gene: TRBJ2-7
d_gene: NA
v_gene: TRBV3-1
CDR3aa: CASGTSPIYEQYF
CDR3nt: TGTGCCAGCGGTACTAGTCCAATCTACGAGCAGTACTTC

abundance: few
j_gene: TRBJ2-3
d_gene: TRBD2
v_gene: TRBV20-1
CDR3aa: CSAMAGELPYF
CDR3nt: TGCAGTGCTATGGCGGGGGAGCTTCCGTATTTT

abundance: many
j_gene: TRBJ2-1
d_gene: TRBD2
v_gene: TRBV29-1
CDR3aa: CSVELQGLASTEQFF
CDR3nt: TGCAGCGTTGAACTCCAGGGACTAGCGAGTACTGAGCAGTTCTTC